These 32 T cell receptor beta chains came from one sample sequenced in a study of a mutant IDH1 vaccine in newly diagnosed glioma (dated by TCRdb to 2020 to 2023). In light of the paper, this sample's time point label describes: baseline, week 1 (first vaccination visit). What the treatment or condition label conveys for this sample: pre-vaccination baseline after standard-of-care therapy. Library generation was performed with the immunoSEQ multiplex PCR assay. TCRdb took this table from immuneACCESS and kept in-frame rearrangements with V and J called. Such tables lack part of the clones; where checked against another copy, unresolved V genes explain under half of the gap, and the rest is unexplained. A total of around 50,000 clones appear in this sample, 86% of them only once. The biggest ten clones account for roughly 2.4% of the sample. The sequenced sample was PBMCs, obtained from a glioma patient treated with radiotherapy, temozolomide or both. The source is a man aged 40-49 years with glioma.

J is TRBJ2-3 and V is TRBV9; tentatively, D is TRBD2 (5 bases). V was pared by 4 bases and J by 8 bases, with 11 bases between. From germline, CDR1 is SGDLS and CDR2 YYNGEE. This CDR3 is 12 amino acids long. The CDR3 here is CASSNRRGTQYF. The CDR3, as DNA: TGTGCCAGCAGCAACCGTCGGGGTACGCAGTATTTT.

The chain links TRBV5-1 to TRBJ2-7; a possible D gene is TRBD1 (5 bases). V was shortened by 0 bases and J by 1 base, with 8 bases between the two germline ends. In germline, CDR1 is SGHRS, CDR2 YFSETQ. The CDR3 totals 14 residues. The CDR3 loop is CASSLAAGSYEQYF. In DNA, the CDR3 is TGCGCCAGCAGCTTGGCCGCAGGGTCCTACGAGCAGTACTTC.

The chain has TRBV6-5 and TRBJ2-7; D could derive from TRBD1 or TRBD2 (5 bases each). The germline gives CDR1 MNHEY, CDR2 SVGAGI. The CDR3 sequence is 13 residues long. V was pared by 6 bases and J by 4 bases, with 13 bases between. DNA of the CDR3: TGTGCCAGCAGAGGCAGGGAGCGTTACGAGCAGTACTTC. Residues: CASRGRERYEQYF.

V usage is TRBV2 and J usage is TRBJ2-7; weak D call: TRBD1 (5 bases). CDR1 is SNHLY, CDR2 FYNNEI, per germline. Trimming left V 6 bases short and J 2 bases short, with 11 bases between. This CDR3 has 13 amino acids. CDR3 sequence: CASSRQQTYEQYF. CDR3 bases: TGTGCCAGCAGCAGACAGCAGACCTACGAGCAGTACTTC.

The DNA for the CDR3 is TGTGCCAGCAGCTTTACAGAGACCCAGTACTTC. As protein: CASSFTETQYF. The chain joins TRBV5-8 to TRBJ2-5; D unresolved. Per the germline V gene, CDR1 is SGHTS and CDR2 is YDEGEE. V was trimmed by 2 bases and J by 4 bases, leaving 3 bases between them. The CDR3 sequence is 11 residues long.

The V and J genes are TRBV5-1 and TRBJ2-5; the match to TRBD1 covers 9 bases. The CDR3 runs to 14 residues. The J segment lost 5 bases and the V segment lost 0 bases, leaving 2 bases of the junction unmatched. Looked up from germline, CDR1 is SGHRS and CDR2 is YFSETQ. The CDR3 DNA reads TGCGCCAGCAGCTTGGACAGGGGGCTGGAGACCCAGTACTTC. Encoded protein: CASSLDRGLETQYF.

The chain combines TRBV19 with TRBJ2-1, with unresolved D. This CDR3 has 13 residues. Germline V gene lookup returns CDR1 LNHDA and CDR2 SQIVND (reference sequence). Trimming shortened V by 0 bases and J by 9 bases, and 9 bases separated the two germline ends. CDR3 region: CASSIDGFREQFF. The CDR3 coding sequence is TGTGCCAGTAGTATAGATGGGTTCCGTGAGCAGTTCTTC.

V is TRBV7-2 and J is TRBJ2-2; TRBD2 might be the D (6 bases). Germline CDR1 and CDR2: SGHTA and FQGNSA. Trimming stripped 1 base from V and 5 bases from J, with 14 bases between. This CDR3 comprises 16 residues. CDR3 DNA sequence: TGTGCCAGCAGCTTAGACGGGAGAAGTCTAACCGGGGAGCTGTTTTTT. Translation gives CASSLDGRSLTGELFF.

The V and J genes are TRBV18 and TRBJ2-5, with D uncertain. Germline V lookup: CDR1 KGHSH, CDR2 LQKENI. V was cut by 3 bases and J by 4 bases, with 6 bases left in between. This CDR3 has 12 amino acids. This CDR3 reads CASSPNRETQYF. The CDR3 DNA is TGTGCCAGCTCACCGAATAGAGAGACCCAGTACTTC.

CDR3 in amino acids: CASSIGQGDYGYTF. In nucleotides, the CDR3 is TGTGCCAGCAGTATAGGACAGGGGGACTATGGCTACACCTTC. The chain is built from TRBV27 and TRBJ1-2; 10 bases agree with TRBD1. V lost 5 bases and J lost 3; bases outside the gene matches: 3. CDR3 length: 14 residues. CDR1 is MNHEY and CDR2 is SMNVEV in the germline V gene (reference sequence).

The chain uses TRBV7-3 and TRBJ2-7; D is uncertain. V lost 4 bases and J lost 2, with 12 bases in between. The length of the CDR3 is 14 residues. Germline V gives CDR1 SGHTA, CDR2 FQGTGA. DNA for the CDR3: TGTGCCAGCAGCTCCTTTGGACGTACCTACGAGCAGTACTTC. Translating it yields CASSSFGRTYEQYF.

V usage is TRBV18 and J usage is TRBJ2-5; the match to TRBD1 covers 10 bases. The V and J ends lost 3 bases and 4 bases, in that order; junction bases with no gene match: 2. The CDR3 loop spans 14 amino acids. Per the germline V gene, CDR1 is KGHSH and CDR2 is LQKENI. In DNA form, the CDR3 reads TGTGCCAGCTCACCGGGACAGGGGAGAGAGACCCAGTACTTC. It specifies CASSPGQGRETQYF.

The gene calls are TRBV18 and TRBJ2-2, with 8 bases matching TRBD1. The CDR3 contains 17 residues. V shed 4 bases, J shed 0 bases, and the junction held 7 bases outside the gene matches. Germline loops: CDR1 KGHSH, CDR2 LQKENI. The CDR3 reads CASSRFRDRTNTGELFF. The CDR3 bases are TGTGCCAGCTCACGCTTCCGGGACAGGACGAACACCGGGGAGCTGTTTTTT. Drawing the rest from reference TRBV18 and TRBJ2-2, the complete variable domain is NAGVMQNPRHLVRRRGQEARLRCSPMKGHSHVYWYRQLPEEGLKFMVYLQKENIIDESGMPKERFSAEFPKEGPSILRIQQVVRGDSAAYFCASSRFRDRTNTGELFFGEGSRLTVL.

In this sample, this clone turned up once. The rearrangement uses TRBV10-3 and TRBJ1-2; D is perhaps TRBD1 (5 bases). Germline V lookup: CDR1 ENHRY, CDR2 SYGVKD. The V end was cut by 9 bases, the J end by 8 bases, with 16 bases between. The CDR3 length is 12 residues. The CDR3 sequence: CAIPRGAGGYTF. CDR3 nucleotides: TGTGCCATTCCCCGAGGGGCGGGGGGCTACACCTTC.

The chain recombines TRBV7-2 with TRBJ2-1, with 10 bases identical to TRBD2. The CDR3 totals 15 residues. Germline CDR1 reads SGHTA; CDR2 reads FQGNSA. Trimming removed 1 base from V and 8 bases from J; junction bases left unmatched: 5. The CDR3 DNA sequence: TGTGCCAGCAGCTTAGTGGCTAGCGGGAGTCATGAGCAGTTCTTC. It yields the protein CASSLVASGSHEQFF.

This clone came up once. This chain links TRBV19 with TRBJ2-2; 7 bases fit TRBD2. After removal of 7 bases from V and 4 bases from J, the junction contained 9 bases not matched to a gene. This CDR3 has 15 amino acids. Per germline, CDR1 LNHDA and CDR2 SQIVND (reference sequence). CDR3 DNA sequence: TGTGCCAGTAACCAGGGTGGGGGGGGCACCGGGGAGCTGTTTTTT. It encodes CASNQGGGGTGELFF.

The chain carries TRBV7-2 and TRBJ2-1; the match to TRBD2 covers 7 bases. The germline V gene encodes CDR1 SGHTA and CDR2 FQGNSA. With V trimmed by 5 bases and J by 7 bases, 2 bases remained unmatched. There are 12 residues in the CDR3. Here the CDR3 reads CASSRSGNEQFF. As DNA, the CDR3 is TGTGCCAGCAGCCGTAGCGGGAATGAGCAGTTCTTC.

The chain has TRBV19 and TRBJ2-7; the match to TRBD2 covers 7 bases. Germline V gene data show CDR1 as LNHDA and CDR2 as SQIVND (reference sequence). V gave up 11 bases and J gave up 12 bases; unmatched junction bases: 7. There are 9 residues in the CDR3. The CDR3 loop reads CAPLGGRYF. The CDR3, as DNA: TGTGCCCCTCTGGGAGGGAGGTACTTC. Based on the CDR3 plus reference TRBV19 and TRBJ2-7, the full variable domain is DGGITQSPKYLFRKEGQNVTLSCEQNLNHDAMYWYRQDPGQGLRLIYYSQIVNDFQKGDIAEGYSVSREKKESFPLTVTSAQKNPTAFYLCAPLGGRYFGPGTRLTVT.

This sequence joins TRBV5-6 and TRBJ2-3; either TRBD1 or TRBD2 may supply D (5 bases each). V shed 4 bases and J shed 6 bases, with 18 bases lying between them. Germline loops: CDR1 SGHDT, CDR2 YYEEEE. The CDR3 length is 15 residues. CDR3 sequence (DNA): TGTGCCAGCAGCAACGCCGGGACCTCATCGGATACGCAGTATTTT. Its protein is CASSNAGTSSDTQYF.

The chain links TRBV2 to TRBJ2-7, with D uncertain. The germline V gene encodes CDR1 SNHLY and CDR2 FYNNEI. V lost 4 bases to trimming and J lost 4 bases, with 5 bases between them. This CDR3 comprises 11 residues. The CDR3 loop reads CASSVGYEQYF. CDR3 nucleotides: TGTGCCAGCAGTGTGGGGTACGAGCAGTACTTC.

CDR3 in DNA: TGTGCCAGTAGTATCTGGGCGGGAGGGGCAGATACGCAGTATTTT. Residues: CASSIWAGGADTQYF. The V gene is TRBV19, the J gene TRBJ2-3, with 9 bases matching TRBD2. This CDR3 comprises 15 residues. CDR1 is LNHDA, CDR2 SQIVND, per germline (reference sequence). The V and J ends lost 3 bases and 4 bases, in that order; junction bases with no gene match: 5.

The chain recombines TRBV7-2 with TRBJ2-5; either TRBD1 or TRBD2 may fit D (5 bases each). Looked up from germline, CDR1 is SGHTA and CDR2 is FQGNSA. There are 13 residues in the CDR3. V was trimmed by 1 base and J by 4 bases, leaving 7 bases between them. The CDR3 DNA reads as TGTGCCAGCAGCTTAGTCGGGGCAGAGACCCAGTACTTC. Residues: CASSLVGAETQYF. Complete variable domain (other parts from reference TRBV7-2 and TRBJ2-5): GAGVSQSPSNKVTEKGKDVELRCDPISGHTALYWYRQSLGQGLEFLIYFQGNSAPDKSGLPSDRFSAERTGGSVSTLTIQRTQQEDSAVYLCASSLVGAETQYFGPGTRLLVL.

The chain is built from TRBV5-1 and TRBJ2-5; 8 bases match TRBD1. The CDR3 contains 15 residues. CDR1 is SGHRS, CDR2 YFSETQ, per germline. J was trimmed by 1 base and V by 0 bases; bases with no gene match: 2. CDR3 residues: CASSLGGQVQETQYF. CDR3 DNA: TGCGCCAGCAGCTTGGGGGGACAGGTCCAAGAGACCCAGTACTTC.

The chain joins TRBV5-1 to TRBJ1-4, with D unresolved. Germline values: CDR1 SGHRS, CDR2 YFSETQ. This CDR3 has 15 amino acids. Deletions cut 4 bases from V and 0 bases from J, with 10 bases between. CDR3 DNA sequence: TGCGCCAGCAGCCCAGAGCTTGCAACTAATGAAAAACTGTTTTTT. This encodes CASSPELATNEKLFF.

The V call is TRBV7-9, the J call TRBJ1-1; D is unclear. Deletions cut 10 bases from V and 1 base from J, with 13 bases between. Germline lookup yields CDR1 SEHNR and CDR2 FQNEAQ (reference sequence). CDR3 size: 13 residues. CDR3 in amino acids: CANAINENTEAFF. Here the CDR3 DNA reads TGTGCCAACGCGATTAACGAGAACACTGAAGCTTTCTTT.

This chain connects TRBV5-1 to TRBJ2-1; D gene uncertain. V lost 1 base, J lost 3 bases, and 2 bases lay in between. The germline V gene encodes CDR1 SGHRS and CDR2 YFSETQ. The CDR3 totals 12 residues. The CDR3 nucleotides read TGCGCCAGCAGCTTGTACTACAATGAGCAGTTCTTC. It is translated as CASSLYYNEQFF.

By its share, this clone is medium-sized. The CDR3 bases are TGTGCCAGCAGCCATAGCGGTTGGCAGGGGCCCACCTACGAGCAGTACTTC. This translates into CASSHSGWQGPTYEQYF. This chain links TRBV7-8 with TRBJ2-7; D tentatively fits TRBD1 or TRBD2 (6 bases each). Trimming took 5 bases from V and 2 from J, leaving 22 bases between them. This CDR3 contains 17 residues. The germline V gene has CDR1 SGHVS and CDR2 FQNEAQ.

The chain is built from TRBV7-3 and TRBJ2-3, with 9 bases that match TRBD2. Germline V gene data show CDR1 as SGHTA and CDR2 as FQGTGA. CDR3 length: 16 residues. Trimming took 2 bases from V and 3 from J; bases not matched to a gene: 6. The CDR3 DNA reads TGTGCCAGCAGCTTAGGGGTTAGCGGGAGAACAGATACGCAGTATTTT. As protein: CASSLGVSGRTDTQYF.

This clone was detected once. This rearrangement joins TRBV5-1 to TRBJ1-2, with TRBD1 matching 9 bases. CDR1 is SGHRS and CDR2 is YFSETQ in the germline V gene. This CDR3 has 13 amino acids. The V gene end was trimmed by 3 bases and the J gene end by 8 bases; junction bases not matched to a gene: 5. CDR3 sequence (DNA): TGCGCCAGCAGCTCGGGACAGGGCTGGGGCTACACCTTC. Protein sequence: CASSSGQGWGYTF.

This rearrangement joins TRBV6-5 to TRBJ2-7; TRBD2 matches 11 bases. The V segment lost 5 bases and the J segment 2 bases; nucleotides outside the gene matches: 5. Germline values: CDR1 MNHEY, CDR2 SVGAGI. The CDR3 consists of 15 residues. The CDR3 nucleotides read TGTGCCAGCAGTCGCGGGACTAGCGGCCCCTACGAGCAGTACTTC. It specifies CASSRGTSGPYEQYF.

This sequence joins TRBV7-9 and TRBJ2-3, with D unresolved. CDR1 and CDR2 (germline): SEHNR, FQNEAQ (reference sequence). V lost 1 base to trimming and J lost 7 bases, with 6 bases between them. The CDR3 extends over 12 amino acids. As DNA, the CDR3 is TGTGCCAGCAGCTTAGAGAGTAATACGCAGTATTTT. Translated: CASSLESNTQYF.

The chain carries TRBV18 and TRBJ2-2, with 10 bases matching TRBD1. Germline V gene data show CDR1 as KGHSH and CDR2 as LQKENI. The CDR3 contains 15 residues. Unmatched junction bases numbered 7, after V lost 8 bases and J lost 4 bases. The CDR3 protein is CASPPRTGGTGELFF. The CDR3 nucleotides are TGTGCCAGCCCGCCTCGGACAGGGGGCACCGGGGAGCTGTTTTTT.